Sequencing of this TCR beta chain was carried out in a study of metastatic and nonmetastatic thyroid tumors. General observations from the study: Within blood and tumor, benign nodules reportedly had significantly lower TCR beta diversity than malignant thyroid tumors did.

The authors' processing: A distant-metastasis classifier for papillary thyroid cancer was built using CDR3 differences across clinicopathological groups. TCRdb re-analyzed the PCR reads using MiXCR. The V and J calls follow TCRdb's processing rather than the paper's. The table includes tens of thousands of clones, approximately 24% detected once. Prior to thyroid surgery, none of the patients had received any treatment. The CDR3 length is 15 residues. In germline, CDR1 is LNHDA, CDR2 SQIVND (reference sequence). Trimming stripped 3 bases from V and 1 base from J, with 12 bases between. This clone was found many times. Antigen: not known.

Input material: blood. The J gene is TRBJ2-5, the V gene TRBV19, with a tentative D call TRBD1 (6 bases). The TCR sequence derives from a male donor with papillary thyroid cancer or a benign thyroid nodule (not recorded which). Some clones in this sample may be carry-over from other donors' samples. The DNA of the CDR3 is TGTGCCAGTAGTATCCGAGGACAGACCCAAGAGACCCAGTACTTC. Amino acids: CASSIRGQTQETQYF.